This entry is about one TCR beta chain. There are many counts of this clonotype. What antigen it recognizes has not been identified. No quality values exist for individual bases; no much larger clone is one base distant. These data are taken from a study of T-cell reconstitution after alpha-beta-depleted transplantation in children (TCRdb year 2016). Concerning the study at large: T-cell immune reconstitution after TCRalphabeta/CD19-depleted allogeneic hematopoietic cell transplantation in children was quantitatively tracked in the study by means of TCR repertoire profiling. Results the study describes overall, beyond this receptor: In some patients, the high TCRbeta diversity seen at day 60 was put down to recipient T cells and intrathymic progenitors that had survived conditioning. The frequencies of hyperexpanded clones fell over the following months, and after one year, T-cell counts and TCRbeta diversity were mostly attributed to newly produced T cells. Apparently early alphabetaT-cell count recovery about two months after transplant reportedly relied on only several hundred rapidly expanded clones derived from non-depleted graft cells.

The sample's treatment or condition label, decoded: allogeneic hematopoietic cell transplantation with graft depleted of TCRalphabeta T cells and CD19 B cells. Transplant recipients were children who received TCRalphabeta/CD19-depleted allogeneic hematopoietic cell grafts. The library was generated by PCR. The reads were generated on an Illumina HiSeq 2500. TCR libraries were prepared with molecular barcoding, using unique molecular identifiers to normalize TCRbeta repertoire quantification. The public reads were reanalyzed by TCRdb: fastp trimming at Q25, MiXCR alignment, in-frame beta chains only. Records with the same CDR3 protein are collapsed into one entry carrying the most frequent genes and DNA. In all, the sample holds 700,000 to 950,000 distinct CDR3 sequences, and under 20% of those were seen once. Roughly 4.8% of the sample is in the top ten clones. Measured from the cysteine to the phenylalanine, the CDR3 is 14 residues long. Left in the record is the CDR3 DNA by itself, 42 bases read in frame from the first base. The trim is 6 bases for V and 1 base for J, with a gap of 9 bases between the germline ends.

This sequence uses TRBV12-3 or TRBV12-4 and TRBJ2-2, with TRBD1 tentatively as D gene (6 bases match). This sample comprised PBMCs, mostly from graft donor cells, obtained 360 days after TCRalphabeta/CD19-depleted stem cell transplant. The TCR sequence derives from a male patient between 10 and 17 years old who had a stem cell transplant for acute lymphoblastic leukemia, so the T cells may come from the graft donor. The DNA sequence is TGTGCCAGCAGCCTGACAGGGAACACCGGGGAGCTGTTTTTT. Protein translation: CASSLTGNTGELFF.